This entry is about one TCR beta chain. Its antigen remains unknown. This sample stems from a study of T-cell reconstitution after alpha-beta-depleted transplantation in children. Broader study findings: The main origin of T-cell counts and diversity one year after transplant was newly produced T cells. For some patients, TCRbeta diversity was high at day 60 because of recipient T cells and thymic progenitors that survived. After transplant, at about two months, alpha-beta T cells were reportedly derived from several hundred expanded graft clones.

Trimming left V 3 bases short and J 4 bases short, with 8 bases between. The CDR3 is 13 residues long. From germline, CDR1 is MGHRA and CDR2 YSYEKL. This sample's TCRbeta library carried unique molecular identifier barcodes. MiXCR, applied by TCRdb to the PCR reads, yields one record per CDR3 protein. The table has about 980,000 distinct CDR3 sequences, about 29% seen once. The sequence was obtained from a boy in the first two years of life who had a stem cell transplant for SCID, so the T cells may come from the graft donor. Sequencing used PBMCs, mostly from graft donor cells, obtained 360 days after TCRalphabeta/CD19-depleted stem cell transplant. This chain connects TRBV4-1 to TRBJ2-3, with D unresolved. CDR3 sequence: CASSHFNPDTQYF. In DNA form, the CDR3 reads TGCGCCAGCAGCCATTTCAATCCAGATACGCAGTATTTT.